Presented here are 13 T cell receptor beta chains from one specimen sequenced in a study of T-cell reconstitution after alpha-beta-depleted transplantation in children. Preparation of the TCRbeta library used unique molecular identifiers. TCRdb recomputed calls from the PCR reads with MiXCR, one row per CDR3 protein. The data contain approximately 980,000 distinct CDR3 sequences, roughly 29% of them singletons. The material was PBMCs, mostly from graft donor cells, obtained 360 days after TCRalphabeta/CD19-depleted stem cell transplant. The receptors come from a boy under three years old who had a stem cell transplant for SCID, so the T cells may come from the graft donor.

This clonotype was observed a handful of times. The chain has TRBV5-1 and TRBJ2-7, with 8 bases aligning to TRBD1. With V trimmed by 5 bases and J by 7 bases, 5 bases remained unmatched. The CDR3 runs to 12 residues. Germline values: CDR1 SGHRS, CDR2 YFSETQ. CDR3 bases: TGCGCCAGCAGTCTGACAGGGGAAGAGCAGTACTTC. Protein sequence: CASSLTGEEQYF.

This clonotype was seen only a few times. The V call is TRBV20-1, the J call TRBJ2-3; 10 nucleotides line up with TRBD2. Germline V gene lookup returns CDR1 DFQATT and CDR2 SNEGSKA (reference sequence). The CDR3 has 16 residues. The ends lost 6 bases at V and 1 base at J; junction bases unmatched: 10. The CDR3, as DNA: TGCAGTGCCCCGGGACTAGCGTACACGGGCACAGATACGCAGTATTTT. It translates to CSAPGLAYTGTDTQYF.

This rearrangement joins TRBV5-6 to TRBJ2-1; tentative D call: TRBD2 (6 bases). The CDR3 totals 15 residues. Germline lookup yields CDR1 SGHDT and CDR2 YYEEEE. Trimming cost V 1 base and J 2 bases, with 10 bases left between them. The CDR3 is CASSLLWGAYNEQFF. The DNA of the CDR3 is TGTGCCAGCAGCTTGTTATGGGGGGCCTACAATGAGCAGTTCTTC.

This chain joins TRBV7-9 and TRBJ2-7, with 13 bases identical to TRBD2. The V gene end was trimmed by 5 bases and the J gene end by 0 bases; junction bases not matched to a gene: 7. The CDR3 sequence is 17 residues long. CDR1 SEHNR and CDR2 FQNEAQ come from the germline V gene (reference sequence). Here the CDR3 DNA reads TGTGCCAGCAGCCGACGACTAGCGGGGGGCCTCTCCTACGAGCAGTACTTC. Encoded protein: CASSRRLAGGLSYEQYF.

V is TRBV15 and J is TRBJ2-3; the D is unclear. The CDR3 contains 14 residues. Germline lookup yields CDR1 LNHNV and CDR2 YYDKDF (reference sequence). Trimming left V 1 base short and J 1 base short, with 6 bases between. In DNA form, the CDR3 reads TGTGCCACCAGCAGAGCTAGGGGCACAGATACGCAGTATTTT. This encodes CATSRARGTDTQYF.

This clonotype appeared many times. This chain connects TRBV7-2 to TRBJ2-7; 8 bases are shared with TRBD1. Germline CDR1 and CDR2: SGHTA and FQGNSA. V gave up 2 bases and J gave up 4 bases; unmatched junction bases: 7. The CDR3 contains 15 residues. The CDR3 sequence is CASSLPGGASYEQYF. As DNA, the CDR3 is TGTGCCAGCAGCTTACCAGGGGGCGCTTCGTACGAGCAGTACTTC.

This clonotype was picked up a small number of times. The CDR3 bases are TGTGCCAGTAGTATGGCCTACCAGGGGGCAAACACTGAAGCTTTCTTT. Its protein product is CASSMAYQGANTEAFF. This sequence joins TRBV19 and TRBJ1-1; 8 nucleotides agree with TRBD1. This CDR3 is 16 amino acids long. The J segment lost 2 bases and the V segment lost 3 bases, leaving 8 bases of the junction unmatched. CDR1 is LNHDA, CDR2 SQIVND, per germline (reference sequence).

This clonotype is a singleton in its sample. This chain links TRBV11-1 with TRBJ2-7, with 11 positions matching TRBD1. There are 13 residues in the CDR3. The germline gives CDR1 SGHAT, CDR2 FQDESV (reference sequence). J was trimmed by 11 bases and V by 4 bases; bases with no gene match: 7. Here the CDR3 DNA reads TGTGCCAGCAGCTCCCGGGACAGGGGGTTAGAGTACTTC. Translating it yields CASSSRDRGLEYF.

In its sample, this clonotype was seen a few times. The rearrangement links TRBV19 to TRBJ1-3, with D perhaps matching TRBD1 (6 bases). CDR3 length: 13 amino acids. The germline V gene encodes CDR1 LNHDA and CDR2 SQIVND (reference sequence). V lost 8 bases to trimming and J lost 7 bases, with 15 bases between them. This CDR3 is CASGGQPTNTIYF. CDR3 nucleotides: TGTGCCAGTGGAGGACAGCCAACCAACACCATATATTTT. Full variable domain (missing parts from reference TRBV19 and TRBJ1-3): DGGITQSPKYLFRKEGQNVTLSCEQNLNHDAMYWYRQDPGQGLRLIYYSQIVNDFQKGDIAEGYSVSREKKESFPLTVTSAQKNPTAFYLCASGGQPTNTIYFGEGSWLTVV.

This clonotype was detected a few times. CDR3 nucleotides: TGTGCCAGCAGTTTACCCCCCTACAGAGGGGGCAGTGGCTACACCTTC. Its protein is CASSLPPYRGGSGYTF. The chain is built from TRBV12-3 or TRBV12-4 and TRBJ1-2; 7 nucleotides align to TRBD1. With V trimmed by 2 bases and J by 7 bases, 13 bases remained unmatched. The CDR3 sequence is 16 residues long.

This chain joins TRBV9 and TRBJ2-5, with D hard to call. The CDR3 is made up of 15 amino acids. Trimming pared 2 bases from V and 1 base from J, leaving 12 bases between. Germline V gene sequence: CDR1 SGDLS, CDR2 YYNGEE. The CDR3 sequence: CASSVSLEPQETQYF. For the CDR3, the DNA is TGTGCCAGCAGCGTGTCTCTAGAACCCCAAGAGACCCAGTACTTC.

This clonotype has a handful of counts. The chain recombines TRBV27 with TRBJ2-7; the match to TRBD2 covers 8 bases. This CDR3 comprises 16 residues. Losses at the gene ends were 2 bases for V and 1 base for J; bases not matched to a gene: 7. Germline V gene sequence: CDR1 MNHEY, CDR2 SMNVEV (reference sequence). In DNA form, the CDR3 reads TGTGCCAGCAGTTTAGGGGCAACGGGAGGGTCCTACGAGCAGTACTTC. This translates into CASSLGATGGSYEQYF.

This clonotype was seen more than once but under ten times. V is TRBV5-1 and J is TRBJ2-7; D is uncertain. This CDR3 region has 14 residues. Trimming stripped 5 bases from V and 5 bases from J, with 17 bases between. Per the germline V gene, CDR1 is SGHRS and CDR2 is YFSETQ. The CDR3 sequence: CASRAHLLRNEQYF. The CDR3 DNA follows: TGCGCCAGCAGAGCGCACCTCCTTCGGAACGAGCAGTACTTC.